Each of the 32 T cell receptor beta chains below was sequenced from the same sample in a study of cytomegalovirus exposure and HLA in healthy donors. Researchers ran the PCR with 60 Vbeta and 13 Jbeta primers. Profiled with immunoSEQ multiplex PCR; TCRdb holds only in-frame clones, not every one. The data contain about 160,000 clones, approximately 80% of them singletons. The specimen sequenced was PBMCs. The receptors derive from a male donor in good health and CMV-seronegative.

The genes are TRBV2 and TRBJ2-3, with a weak D call TRBD2 (6 bases). V gave up 2 bases and J gave up 0 bases, with 12 bases separating them. Germline V CDR1 and CDR2: SNHLY, FYNNEI. CDR3 length: 16 amino acids. This chain's CDR3 is CASSELAGPSTDTQYF. The DNA of the CDR3 is TGTGCCAGCAGTGAATTGGCGGGGCCTAGCACAGATACGCAGTATTTT.

The chain employs TRBV11-2 and TRBJ1-4; TRBD1 agrees at 8 bases. This CDR3 is 13 amino acids long. CDR1 is SGHAT, CDR2 FQNNGV, per germline. Losses at the gene ends were 5 bases for V and 7 bases for J; bases not matched to a gene: 3. The CDR3 nucleotides are TGTGCCAGCAGCCCAGGGGGCGGTGAAAAACTGTTTTTT. It translates to CASSPGGGEKLFF.

The chain couples TRBV5-1 to TRBJ2-7, with D possibly TRBD1 on 5 matching bases. The CDR3 has 15 amino acids. V dropped 2 bases and J dropped 3 bases, with 15 bases sitting between them. The germline gives CDR1 SGHRS, CDR2 YFSETQ. The CDR3 DNA follows: TGCGCCAGCAGCTTAGGGCAGGGCGAAGACTACGAGCAGTACTTC. This sequence encodes CASSLGQGEDYEQYF.

This clone was observed once. This chain connects TRBV5-4 to TRBJ1-2, with D perhaps matching TRBD1 (6 bases). Germline V gives CDR1 SGHNT, CDR2 YYREEE (reference sequence). The CDR3 totals 15 residues. Trimming took off 5 bases at V and 7 bases at J, with 21 bases between the two ends. CDR3 in DNA: TGTGCCAGCAGACCCGGGGCAGGGGATATGGGTGGCTACACCTTC. This translates into CASRPGAGDMGGYTF.

This clone was counted only a few times. The J gene is TRBJ2-5, the V gene TRBV28; the match to TRBD2 covers 8 bases. Germline V gene data show CDR1 as MDHEN and CDR2 as SYDVKM. The CDR3 sequence is 14 residues long. With V trimmed by 3 bases and J by 5 bases, 5 bases remained unmatched. Written as DNA, the CDR3 is TGTGCCAGCAGTTTTCCCGCGGGGGGTGAGACCCAGTACTTC. It is translated as CASSFPAGGETQYF.

The gene calls are TRBV4-3 and TRBJ2-5, with D hard to call. From germline, CDR1 is LGHNA and CDR2 YSLEER. This CDR3 region has 15 residues. The V end was cut by 3 bases, the J end by 4 bases, with 15 bases between. The CDR3 is CASSQSTNRVETQYF. The CDR3 DNA reads TGCGCCAGCAGCCAGAGCACCAACCGGGTAGAGACCCAGTACTTC.

This chain joins TRBV27 and TRBJ1-4, with 8 nucleotides matching TRBD1. This CDR3 region has 13 residues. The germline gives CDR1 MNHEY, CDR2 SMNVEV (reference sequence). V shed 7 bases and J 7 bases; nucleotides not matched to a gene: 5. CDR3 amino acids: CASTGQGAEKLFF. The CDR3 DNA is TGTGCCAGCACGGGGCAGGGGGCTGAAAAACTGTTTTTT.

The chain recombines TRBV15 with TRBJ2-3; 9 bases align to TRBD2. J lost 2 bases, V lost 8 bases, and 8 bases had no gene match. Germline V gene data show CDR1 as LNHNV and CDR2 as YYDKDF (reference sequence). The CDR3 totals 15 residues. The CDR3 loop reads CATRGTSSFTDTQYF. DNA of the CDR3: TGTGCCACCCGAGGGACTAGCAGTTTCACAGATACGCAGTATTTT.

J is TRBJ2-7 and V is TRBV7-9, with D perhaps matching TRBD1 (5 bases). The length of the CDR3 is 14 residues. Germline CDR1 is SEHNR and CDR2 is FQNEAQ (reference sequence). V lost 4 bases and J 2 bases, leaving 12 bases between the germline ends. The CDR3: CASSSLGQTYEQYF. The CDR3 nucleotides read TGTGCCAGCAGCTCCCTGGGGCAGACCTACGAGCAGTACTTC.

This clone came up a few times. V is TRBV4-2 and J is TRBJ2-7; tentative D call: TRBD2 (7 bases). Germline CDR1 and CDR2: LGHNA and YNFKEQ. This CDR3 has 16 residues. The V and J ends lost 0 bases and 3 bases respectively, with 15 bases between them. The CDR3 sequence is CASSQDWEGGHYEQYF. In DNA form, the CDR3 reads TGTGCCAGCAGCCAAGATTGGGAGGGGGGACACTACGAGCAGTACTTC.

The chain combines TRBV11-2 with TRBJ2-5, with 12 bases matching TRBD2. The J call is uncertain, as TRBJ2-7 better fits the DNA end. The CDR3 runs 18 residues. CDR1 and CDR2 (germline): SGHAT, FQNNGV. The CDR3, as DNA: TGTGCCAGCAGCTCGGGCCCCTCACTAGCGGGGGGTAGGAACGAGCAGTACTTC. Protein product: CASSSGPSLAGGRNEQYF.

This clone was observed a single time. V is TRBV28 and J is TRBJ2-7, with 9 bases identical to TRBD2. Germline lookup yields CDR1 MDHEN and CDR2 SYDVKM. The junction had 10 bases not matched to a gene; V was cut back by 6 bases and J by 7 bases. The CDR3 loop spans 14 amino acids. CDR3 bases: TGTGCCAGCAGCAACCAAGCGGGAGGTGTAGAGCAGTACTTC. Translated, it gives CASSNQAGGVEQYF.

J is TRBJ2-7 and V is TRBV4-1; 7 nucleotides line up with TRBD1. V lost 0 bases, J lost 1 base, and 3 bases stayed unmatched. CDR1 and CDR2 (germline): MGHRA, YSYEKL. The CDR3 has 15 amino acids. CDR3 sequence reads: CASSQEGTASYEQYF. As DNA, the CDR3 is TGCGCCAGCAGCCAAGAAGGGACAGCTTCCTACGAGCAGTACTTC.

The rearrangement joins TRBV19 to TRBJ1-2, with 7 bases fitting TRBD1. The CDR3 spans 14 residues. The J segment lost 4 bases and the V segment lost 4 bases, leaving 6 bases of the junction unmatched. Germline CDR1 and CDR2: LNHDA and SQIVND (reference sequence). The CDR3 sequence: CASSRDSLVYGYTF. CDR3 DNA: TGTGCCAGTAGTAGGGACAGCCTTGTCTATGGCTACACCTTC.

V is TRBV2 and J is TRBJ2-3; 9 nucleotides line up with TRBD2. The CDR3 has 15 residues. CDR1 SNHLY and CDR2 FYNNEI come from the germline V gene. Trimming removed 8 bases from V and 5 bases from J; junction bases left unmatched: 11. The DNA of the CDR3 is TGTGCCAGCGAAGGACTAGCGTGGGCGGGAGATACGCAGTATTTT. Amino acids: CASEGLAWAGDTQYF. The full variable domain, in which reference TRBV2 and TRBJ2-3 provide the parts outside the CDR3, is EPEVTQTPSHQVTQMGQEVILRCVPISNHLYFYWYRQILGQKVEFLVSFYNNEISEKSEIFDDQFSVERPDGSNFTLKIRSTKLEDSAMYFCASEGLAWAGDTQYFGPGTRLTVL.

This sequence joins TRBV7-2 and TRBJ2-5, with D tentatively TRBD1 (7 bases). V was shortened by 1 base and J by 5 bases, with 20 bases between the two germline ends. This CDR3 is 17 amino acids long. CDR1 is SGHTA, CDR2 FQGNSA, per germline. In nucleotides, the CDR3 is TGTGCCAGCAGCTTAGGGTCTGGAGGGGGCGCCCGGGAGACCCAGTACTTC. It yields the protein CASSLGSGGGARETQYF.

The chain is built from TRBV6-1 and TRBJ1-5, with D possibly TRBD1 on 5 matching bases. Between the trimmed V and J ends, which lost 5 bases and 6 bases, there was a span of 14 bases. Per germline, CDR1 MNHNS and CDR2 SASEGT. The CDR3 is 14 amino acids. CDR3 in amino acids: CASSLDKFVQPQHF. The CDR3 coding sequence is TGTGCCAGCAGTTTGGACAAATTCGTTCAGCCCCAGCATTTT.

This clone has only a few counts. The rearrangement joins TRBV6-1 to TRBJ2-7; maybe TRBD2 (7 bases). Germline-derived CDR1 and CDR2 are MNHNS and SASEGT. Trimming shortened V by 7 bases and J by 6 bases, and 10 bases separated the two germline ends. The CDR3 runs 11 residues. The CDR3 loop is CASTRGAEQYF. In DNA form, the CDR3 reads TGTGCCAGCACCCGGGGGGCCGAGCAGTACTTC.

The V call is TRBV6-4, the J call TRBJ2-2, with TRBD2 matching over 7 bases. Per germline, CDR1 MRHNA and CDR2 SNTAGT. This CDR3 comprises 16 residues. With V trimmed by 0 bases and J by 1 base, 2 bases remained unmatched. The CDR3 DNA reads as TGTGCCAGCAGTGACTCTGCTAGCGGGAACACCGGGGAGCTGTTTTTT. The encoded protein is CASSDSASGNTGELFF.

The gene calls are TRBV15 and TRBJ1-1; D gene unclear. The CDR3 spans 18 residues. Germline assignment: CDR1 LNHNV and CDR2 YYDKDF (reference sequence). With 1 base removed from V and 2 bases from J, the gap between germline ends came to 20 bases. The chain's CDR3 is CATSRGAAGNPANTEAFF. CDR3 coding DNA: TGTGCCACCAGCAGAGGGGCTGCGGGGAACCCCGCTAACACTGAAGCTTTCTTT.

The gene calls are TRBV7-6 and TRBJ2-3; the D is unclear. Per germline, CDR1 SGHVS and CDR2 FNYEAQ. The V end was cut by 2 bases, the J end by 2 bases, with 11 bases between. The length of the CDR3 is 15 residues. This chain's CDR3 is CASSLNSWATDTQYF. The CDR3, as DNA: TGTGCCAGCAGCTTAAACAGCTGGGCCACAGATACGCAGTATTTT.

This rearrangement joins TRBV5-6 to TRBJ2-7; D possibly corresponds to TRBD1 (6 bases). From germline, CDR1 is SGHDT and CDR2 YYEEEE. Deletions cut 1 base from V and 5 bases from J, with 10 bases between. This CDR3 region has 13 residues. Here the CDR3 DNA reads TGTGCCAGCAGCTTGTTGTACAGGGACGAGCAGTACTTC. Encoded protein: CASSLLYRDEQYF.

This clone was picked up a small number of times. J is TRBJ2-7 and V is TRBV29-1; a possible D gene is TRBD1 (6 bases). CDR3 length: 11 residues. Germline lookup yields CDR1 SQVTM and CDR2 ANQGSEA. V dropped 5 bases and J dropped 5 bases, with 10 bases sitting between them. CDR3 nucleotide sequence: TGCAGCGTTCAACAGGGCCACGAGCAGTACTTC. Translation: CSVQQGHEQYF.

The chain uses TRBV18 and TRBJ2-2; D is unresolved. The CDR3 consists of 14 residues. From germline, CDR1 is KGHSH and CDR2 LQKENI. V was pared by 2 bases and J by 1 base, with 5 bases between. The CDR3 here is CASSPLRNTGELFF. Written as DNA, the CDR3 is TGTGCCAGCTCACCATTGCGGAACACCGGGGAGCTGTTTTTT.

The rearrangement uses TRBV28 and TRBJ2-6; no reliable D call. Germline lookup yields CDR1 MDHEN and CDR2 SYDVKM. Trimming pared 6 bases from V and 1 base from J, leaving 10 bases between. The CDR3 is made up of 15 amino acids. The CDR3 loop reads CASSLDTSGANVLTF. CDR3 DNA sequence: TGTGCCAGCAGCCTTGACACATCTGGGGCCAACGTCCTGACTTTC. Filled out from reference TRBV28 and TRBJ2-6, the complete variable domain reads DVKVTQSSRYLVKRTGEKVFLECVQDMDHENMFWYRQDPGLGLRLIYFSYDVKMKEKGDIPEGYSVSREKKERFSLILESASTNQTSMYLCASSLDTSGANVLTFGAGSRLTVL.

This chain uses TRBV10-3 with TRBJ2-2, with 7 nucleotides matching TRBD2. CDR3 length equals 16 residues. Germline V lookup: CDR1 ENHRY, CDR2 SYGVKD. The V and J ends lost 3 bases and 7 bases, in that order; junction bases with no gene match: 11. DNA for the CDR3: TGTGCCATCAGTGATTACGGACTAGAAGGTGACGGGGAGCTGTTTTTT. This translates into CAISDYGLEGDGELFF.

This chain links TRBV7-2 with TRBJ1-5, with D perhaps TRBD1 (5 bases). CDR3 length equals 14 residues. Trimming took 5 bases from V and 2 from J, leaving 10 bases between them. Germline V gives CDR1 SGHTA, CDR2 FQGNSA. This CDR3 reads CASSRLRGNQPQHF. CDR3 nucleotides: TGTGCCAGCAGCCGACTCAGGGGCAATCAGCCCCAGCATTTT.

The rearrangement uses TRBV6-1 and TRBJ2-7, with D perhaps TRBD2 (6 bases). CDR3 length: 16 amino acids. V lost 0 bases, J lost 2 bases, and 14 bases lay in between. Germline assignment: CDR1 MNHNS and CDR2 SASEGT. CDR3 coding DNA: TGTGCCAGCAGTGAAGCTCAAGGGACTCTTCCCTACGAGCAGTACTTC. It specifies CASSEAQGTLPYEQYF.

The chain has TRBV6-1 and TRBJ1-5, with no clear D. Per the germline V gene, CDR1 is MNHNS and CDR2 is SASEGT. The V and J ends lost 2 bases and 3 bases respectively, with 5 bases between them. This CDR3 comprises 13 residues. CDR3: CASSEQDNQPQHF. Here the CDR3 DNA reads TGTGCCAGCAGTGAACAGGACAATCAGCCCCAGCATTTT.

CDR3 sequence (DNA): TGTGCCAGCAGCTTGGACAGGGCTATCCGCTACACCTTC. This sequence encodes CASSLDRAIRYTF. The rearrangement links TRBV7-2 to TRBJ1-2; TRBD1 matches 8 bases. CDR3 length: 13 amino acids. The germline V gene encodes CDR1 SGHTA and CDR2 FQGNSA. J gave up 9 bases and V 3 bases, and 6 bases lay outside the gene matches.

This clone has only a few counts. V is TRBV7-2 and J is TRBJ2-7; D possibly corresponds to TRBD1 (5 bases). Germline CDR1 SGHTA, CDR2 FQGNSA. CDR3 size: 14 residues. Trimming took 1 base from V and 0 from J, leaving 7 bases between them. The CDR3 spells CASSLVTGSYEQYF. The CDR3 DNA reads TGTGCCAGCAGCTTAGTTACAGGCTCCTACGAGCAGTACTTC.

The chain uses TRBV18 and TRBJ2-2, with 8 bases fitting TRBD1. Losses at the gene ends were 6 bases for V and 6 bases for J; bases not matched to a gene: 0. This CDR3 contains 12 residues. Germline V gives CDR1 KGHSH, CDR2 LQKENI. DNA of the CDR3: TGTGCCAGCTCGACAGGGGCCGGGGAGCTGTTTTTT. As protein: CASSTGAGELFF.